These T cell receptor beta chains were read from a single sample in a study of blood T cell repertoires in COVID-19. Libraries were prepared by immunoSEQ multiplex PCR; TCRdb keeps only in-frame clonotypes and omits some of them. The sample comprises 130,000 or so clones, 80% to 90% of which are singletons, and more than 3.5% rests with the top ten. Material for sequencing was peripheral blood. The receptors come from a man in his 60s with COVID-19, enrolled during active disease. CDR3s include the opening cysteine and the closing phenylalanine or tryptophan. Each record gives: CDR3 length, V gene, J gene, D gene, CDR3 protein, CDR3 DNA. A D gene is named only where the DNA matches it firmly.

CDR3 length: 14
V gene: TRBV11-3
J gene: TRBJ1-1
D gene: NA
CDR3 protein: CASSPSNGQSQAFF
CDR3 DNA: TGTGCCAGCAGCCCTAGCAACGGACAGTCCCAAGCTTTCTTT

CDR3 length: 17
V gene: TRBV14
J gene: TRBJ2-5
D gene: TRBD2
CDR3 protein: CASSYGTSGAARETQYF
CDR3 DNA: TGTGCCAGCAGCTACGGGACTAGCGGGGCCGCCCGGGAGACCCAGTACTTC

CDR3 length: 16
V gene: TRBV30
J gene: TRBJ2-6
D gene: NA
CDR3 protein: CAWSPGGASGANVLTF
CDR3 DNA: TGTGCCTGGAGTCCCGGGGGAGCGTCTGGGGCCAACGTCCTGACTTTC

CDR3 length: 14
V gene: TRBV12-5
J gene: TRBJ1-5
D gene: TRBD1
CDR3 protein: CASGWSGGHQPQHF
CDR3 DNA: TGTGCTAGTGGTTGGTCAGGGGGCCATCAGCCCCAGCATTTT

CDR3 length: 14
V gene: TRBV10-3
J gene: TRBJ1-3
D gene: NA
CDR3 protein: CAITRTSSGNTIYF
CDR3 DNA: TGTGCCATCACCAGGACAAGCTCTGGAAACACCATATATTTT

CDR3 length: 14
V gene: TRBV19
J gene: TRBJ2-5
D gene: NA
CDR3 protein: CASSIVNRQETQYF
CDR3 DNA: TGTGCCAGTAGTATAGTCAACAGGCAAGAGACCCAGTACTTC

CDR3 length: 14
V gene: TRBV24-1
J gene: TRBJ2-3
D gene: NA
CDR3 protein: CATSVALGTDTQYF
CDR3 DNA: TGTGCCACCAGTGTGGCCTTGGGCACAGATACGCAGTATTTT

CDR3 length: 16
V gene: TRBV4-2
J gene: TRBJ1-5
D gene: NA
CDR3 protein: CASSQDLAGYNQPQHF
CDR3 DNA: TGTGCCAGCAGCCAAGATTTGGCAGGTTATAATCAGCCCCAGCATTTT

CDR3 length: 15
V gene: TRBV18
J gene: TRBJ2-1
D gene: TRBD1
CDR3 protein: CASSPRDRVDNEQFF
CDR3 DNA: TGTGCCAGCTCACCAAGGGACAGAGTTGACAATGAGCAGTTCTTC

CDR3 length: 13
V gene: TRBV6-5
J gene: TRBJ2-3
D gene: TRBD1
CDR3 protein: CASGTGFTDTQYF
CDR3 DNA: TGTGCCTCCGGGACAGGTTTCACAGATACGCAGTATTTT